This is a list of T cell receptor beta chains from one sample in a study of shared clonotypes between healthy human individuals. Clones were sequenced by immunoSEQ multiplex PCR, and TCRdb holds only the in-frame ones, with some missing. The sample holds about 2 million clones, around 96% seen once. Material for sequencing was naive CD8+ T cells sorted from blood. Every receptor here comes from a man aged 18 to 29 in good health. Each CDR3 is given with its conserved first and last residue. The D gene is left open where the match is weak. Clone size is not always given. Where it is, it says once, few, many or a class for expanded clones.

CDR3 length	V gene	D gene	clone size	J gene	CDR3 DNA	CDR3 protein
11	TRBV29-1	TRBD1	-	TRBJ2-7	TGCAGCGTCAGGGACAGCTACGAGCAGTACTTC	CSVRDSYEQYF
15	TRBV10-2	-	-	TRBJ2-3	TGCGCCAGCGCACCGCTATCGCCCGGCTTGGATACGCAGTATTTT	CASAPLSPGLDTQYF
16	TRBV27	TRBD2	-	TRBJ2-7	TGTGCCAGCAGTTTATCAGCGGGGACGGTTACCTACGAGCAGTACTTC	CASSLSAGTVTYEQYF
16	TRBV6-4	-	once	TRBJ2-1	TGTGCCAGCAGTCCTTGGGAGGCTAGCCTGTCCAATGAGCAGTTCTTC	CASSPWEASLSNEQFF
14	TRBV5-1	-	-	TRBJ2-1	TGCGCCAGCAGCTTGGTCCTAGGGAACAATGAGCAGTTCTTC	CASSLVLGNNEQFF
14	TRBV5-6	TRBD2	-	TRBJ2-1	TGTGCCAGCAGCCTGGGAGGGGCCAGCAATGAGCAGTTCTTC	CASSLGGASNEQFF
14	TRBV5-6	TRBD2	few	TRBJ2-7	TGTGCCAGCACCCTTGGGTCGGGGGGATACGAGCAGTACTTC	CASTLGSGGYEQYF
13	TRBV19	-	-	TRBJ2-5	TGTGCCAGTAATGGGGAGAACCAAGAGACCCAGTACTTC	CASNGENQETQYF
15	TRBV10-3	-	-	TRBJ1-2	TGTGCCATCAGTGAAGGGCAGGACCTTAACTATGGCTACACCTTC	CAISEGQDLNYGYTF
12	TRBV6-5	-	-	TRBJ1-6	TGTGCCAGCACCACCCTTAATTCACCCCTCCACTTT	CASTTLNSPLHF
14	TRBV6-6	-	-	TRBJ2-7	TGTGCCAGCAGTGCCCTGGGGGTCCCCTACGAGCAGTACTTC	CASSALGVPYEQYF
15	TRBV4-3	TRBD2	-	TRBJ2-1	TGCGCCAGCAGCCAAGAGCTAGCGGATTACAATGAGCAGTTCTTC	CASSQELADYNEQFF
14	TRBV5-1	TRBD2	-	TRBJ2-7	TGCGCCAGCAGCTTCCGGGACTACCTCTACGAGCAGTACTTC	CASSFRDYLYEQYF
14	TRBV11-2	-	-	TRBJ2-7	TGTGCCAGCAGCTTAGTAGGGATCTCCTACGAGCAGTACTTC	CASSLVGISYEQYF
16	TRBV4-1	TRBD2	-	TRBJ2-3	TGCGCCAGCAGCCAAGAGGACGGGGGGTACACAGATACGCAGTATTTT	CASSQEDGGYTDTQYF
16	TRBV7-8	TRBD1	-	TRBJ2-5	TGTGCCAGCAGCTTAGAGGTGACAGGGGATAGGGAGACCCAGTACTTC	CASSLEVTGDRETQYF
14	TRBV5-1	-	-	TRBJ2-7	TGCGCCAGCAGCTTGGTCGGGGGCCAGTACGAGCAGTACTTC	CASSLVGGQYEQYF
15	TRBV10-1	-	-	TRBJ2-1	TGCGCCAGCAGCCTGGACGTCAACTCCTACAATGAGCAGTTCTTC	CASSLDVNSYNEQFF
13	TRBV9	TRBD1	-	TRBJ1-2	TGTGCCAGCAGGCCACAGGGGAGCTATGGCTACACCTTC	CASRPQGSYGYTF
15	TRBV7-9	-	once	TRBJ2-5	TGTGCCAGCAGCTTAGTGTCCGCGTACCAAGAGACCCAGTACTTC	CASSLVSAYQETQYF
14	TRBV28	TRBD1	-	TRBJ1-5	TGTGCCAGCAGAACGACAGGGGGCAATCAGCCCCAGCATTTT	CASRTTGGNQPQHF
12	TRBV11-2	-	-	TRBJ2-7	TGTGCCAGCAGCTTAGTCCGAGGAGAGCAGTACTTC	CASSLVRGEQYF
15	TRBV5-6	-	-	TRBJ2-3	TGTGCCAGCAGCTTGGGCGGGGCCTCCACAGATACGCAGTATTTT	CASSLGGASTDTQYF
14	TRBV16	-	-	TRBJ2-3	TGTGCCAGCAGCCCGCAGGACGACACAGATACGCAGTATTTT	CASSPQDDTDTQYF
14	TRBV9	-	-	TRBJ1-2	TGTGCCAGCAGCGGGGACAACTTAATCTATGGCTACACCTTC	CASSGDNLIYGYTF
13	TRBV19	-	-	TRBJ1-5	TGTGCCAGCCAAGGGACCTTAGGGCAGCCCCAGCATTTT	CASQGTLGQPQHF
13	TRBV12-5	-	-	TRBJ1-4	TGTGCTAGTGCGGGCGACCCTAATGAAAAACTGTTTTTT	CASAGDPNEKLFF
13	TRBV9	TRBD1	-	TRBJ1-6	TGTGCCAGCAGCGGACAGGGGGCGGGAGACCTCCACTTT	CASSGQGAGDLHF
13	TRBV6-1	-	-	TRBJ1-2	TGTGCCAGCAGTGAGTGGGACGTCTATGGCTACACCTTC	CASSEWDVYGYTF
14	TRBV5-6	-	-	TRBJ2-5	TGTGCCAGCAGCTTGAAAAGTATTCAGGAGACCCAGTACTTC	CASSLKSIQETQYF
16	TRBV7-9	TRBD1	-	TRBJ1-4	TGTGCCAGCAGCGGGGGGGAGACAGGGATTGATGAAAAACTGTTTTTT	CASSGGETGIDEKLFF
14	TRBV10-2	TRBD2	-	TRBJ2-5	TGCGCCAGCAGTGGTCAGCGGGGGAAAGAGACCCAGTACTTC	CASSGQRGKETQYF
13	TRBV29-1	-	-	TRBJ1-5	TGCAGCGTTTGGGAGGACAGTAATCAGCCCCAGCATTTT	CSVWEDSNQPQHF
11	TRBV29-1	-	-	TRBJ1-2	TGCAGCGTTTCTCGAACCGCTGGCTACACCTTC	CSVSRTAGYTF
16	TRBV27	-	-	TRBJ1-2	TGTGCCAGCAGTCCGAGCGCTGGGACCCAAAACTATGGCTACACCTTC	CASSPSAGTQNYGYTF
15	TRBV18	-	-	TRBJ2-3	TGTGCCAGCTCACCACGGGCAGGGAGCACAGATACGCAGTATTTT	CASSPRAGSTDTQYF
13	TRBV27	-	-	TRBJ2-7	TGTGCCAGCAGTTTCTTGGAGTCCTACGAGCAGTACTTC	CASSFLESYEQYF
15	TRBV7-9	TRBD2	-	TRBJ2-7	TGTGCCAGCAGCTCAAGCAGCGGGGGGGCCTACGAGCAGTACTTC	CASSSSSGGAYEQYF
15	TRBV6-5	-	-	TRBJ2-2	TGTGCCAGCAGTTACTCGATACCCAACACCGGGGAGCTGTTTTTT	CASSYSIPNTGELFF
17	TRBV6-1	-	-	TRBJ1-2	TGTGCCAGCAGTGACCTCCGAGGGCTCAGGATCAACTATGGCTACACCTTC	CASSDLRGLRINYGYTF
15	TRBV9	TRBD2	-	TRBJ2-3	TGTGCCAGCAGCGTAGCGGGGGGGTCCACAGATACGCAGTATTTT	CASSVAGGSTDTQYF
15	TRBV29-1	-	-	TRBJ2-1	TGCAGCGTGGGGGGAGGTGAGGCTTTCTACAATGAGCAGTTCTTC	CSVGGGEAFYNEQFF
14	TRBV6-6	TRBD1	-	TRBJ1-2	TGTGCCAGCAGTTCCACACAGGGGAACTATGGCTACACCTTC	CASSSTQGNYGYTF
15	TRBV6-6	-	-	TRBJ2-3	TGTGCCAGCGGACGGATCAGGGTTGGGCCAGATACGCAGTATTTT	CASGRIRVGPDTQYF
15	TRBV29-1	TRBD2	-	TRBJ2-7	TGCAACGGGACTAGCGGGAAATCTCGATCCTACGAGCAGTACTTC	CNGTSGKSRSYEQYF
15	TRBV7-9	-	-	TRBJ2-1	TGTGCCAGCAGCCCCGCGGGCGTCCCGACCCATGAGCAGTTCTTC	CASSPAGVPTHEQFF
17	TRBV19	-	-	TRBJ2-2	TGTGCCAGTAGTATAGATGAAGAGGGAGAGAACACCGGGGAGCTGTTTTTT	CASSIDEEGENTGELFF
19	TRBV2	TRBD2	-	TRBJ2-7	TGTGCCAGCAGTGAATGGGCTAGCGGAGATCCTGTGGGGAAATACGAGCAGTACTTC	CASSEWASGDPVGKYEQYF
13	TRBV5-5	-	-	TRBJ2-7	TGTGCCAGCAGCTTTGAGTCTCACTACGAGCAGTACTTC	CASSFESHYEQYF
13	TRBV7-2	TRBD1	-	TRBJ2-1	TGTGCCAGCAGCTTATCCAGTGGGACAGAGAATTTCTTC	CASSLSSGTENFF
13	TRBV7-2	-	-	TRBJ2-1	TGTGCCAGCAGCTTAGGGCTAGCCGTTGAGCAGTTCTTC	CASSLGLAVEQFF
14	TRBV5-6	TRBD1	once	TRBJ1-4	TGTGCCAGCAGCTTGGGGACAGGGAGTGAAAAACTGTTTTTT	CASSLGTGSEKLFF